This TCR beta chain was obtained from a study of cytomegalovirus exposure and HLA in healthy donors. Overall study findings and caveats: Later analysis demonstrated an association between a missense DCLRE1C variant and TCR beta V- and J-gene trimming. In a later analysis, HLA-associated beta chains showed higher expansion and lower generation probabilities than comparable chains.

13 Jbeta primers and 60 Vbeta primers were used for the PCR. Measured with immunoSEQ multiplex PCR; TCRdb has only the in-frame clones, and not every one. The table has approximately 220,000 clones, roughly 84% seen once. CDR1 is LNHDA, CDR2 SQIVND, per germline (reference sequence). The CDR3 contains 14 residues. V shed 7 bases and J shed 0 bases, with 12 bases lying between them. In regard to this clone: As yet, its antigen is unknown.

This receptor was obtained from a girl aged 10 to 17 in good health and CMV-seronegative. The chain uses TRBV19 and TRBJ2-5; maybe TRBD1 (6 bases). Material: PBMCs. CDR3 nucleotides: TGTGCCAGTAAGGGAAGGGGGTACCAAGAGACCCAGTACTTC. Its translation is CASKGRGYQETQYF.